The T cell receptor beta chain described here comes from a study of T cell repertoires in cytomegalovirus infection. Study summary: HLA-B-restricted CMV epitopes that are well studied, plus recently identified HLA-C-restricted ones, were used by the study. It was the public TCR beta signatures that indicated both CMV infection and matching HLA type. Study results and limitations: HLA-C-restricted CMV clonotypes gave the most frequent clonotype in two of eight donors.

V lost 6 bases to trimming and J lost 1 base; unmatched junction nucleotides: 6. The CDR3 spans 16 residues. Germline CDR1 MNHNY, CDR2 SVGAGI (reference sequence). From the reads, TCRdb called clonotypes with MiXCR, one entry per CDR3 protein. Among about 470,000 distinct CDR3 sequences listed, about 44% were seen once. As to this clonotype: The antigen remains unidentified.

This sample comprised cultured PBMCs, obtained from culture after CMV antigen stimulation. This clonotype was sampled from a human donor in good health (CMV status not recorded). Some clones in this sample may be carry-over from other donors' samples. This rearrangement joins TRBV6-6 to TRBJ2-2, with 9 bases that match TRBD1. This CDR3 reads CASREQGAGNTGELFF. CDR3 coding DNA: TGTGCCAGCAGGGAACAGGGGGCAGGGAACACCGGGGAGCTGTTTTTT.